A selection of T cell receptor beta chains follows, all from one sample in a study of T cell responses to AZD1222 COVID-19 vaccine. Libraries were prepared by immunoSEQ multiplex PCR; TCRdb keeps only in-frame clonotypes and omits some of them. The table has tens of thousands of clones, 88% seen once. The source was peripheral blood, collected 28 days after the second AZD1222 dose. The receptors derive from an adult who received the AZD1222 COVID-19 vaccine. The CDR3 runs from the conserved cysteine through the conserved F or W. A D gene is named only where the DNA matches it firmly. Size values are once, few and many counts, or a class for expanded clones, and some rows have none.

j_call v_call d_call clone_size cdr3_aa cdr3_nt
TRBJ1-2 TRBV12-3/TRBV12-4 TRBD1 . CASSPGDSLGYTF TGTGCCAGCAGTCCGGGGGACAGCTTAGGCTACACCTTC
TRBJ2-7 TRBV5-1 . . CASSLVGSSSYEQYF TGCGCCAGCAGCTTGGTGGGCAGCAGCTCCTACGAGCAGTACTTC
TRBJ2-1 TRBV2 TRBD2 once CASSERSGRAGEQFF TGTGCCAGCAGTGAAAGAAGCGGGAGGGCCGGTGAGCAGTTCTTC
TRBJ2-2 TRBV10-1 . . CASSPTSYTGELFF TGCGCCAGCAGCCCTACTAGTTACACCGGGGAGCTGTTTTTT
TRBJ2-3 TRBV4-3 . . CASSQDLGEMTDTQYF TGCGCCAGCAGCCAAGATTTGGGAGAGATGACAGATACGCAGTATTTT
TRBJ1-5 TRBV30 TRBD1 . CAWSMGQGGLGNQPQHF TGTGCCTGGAGTATGGGACAGGGAGGGCTTGGCAATCAGCCCCAGCATTTT
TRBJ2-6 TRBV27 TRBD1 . CARPIGQGNSGANVLTF TGTGCCAGACCAATAGGACAGGGGAACTCTGGGGCCAACGTCCTGACTTTC
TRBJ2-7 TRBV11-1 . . CASSLGVVYSYEQYF TGTGCCAGCAGCTTAGGGGTCGTCTACTCCTACGAGCAGTACTTC
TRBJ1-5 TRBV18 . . CASSLFDRGNQPQHF TGTGCCAGCTCACTATTCGACCGCGGCAATCAGCCCCAGCATTTT
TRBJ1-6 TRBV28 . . CASSSRSPLHF TGTGCCAGCAGTTCCCGTTCACCCCTCCACTTT
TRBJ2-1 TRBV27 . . CASSTNAAWGNEQFF TGTGCCAGCAGCACCAATGCAGCCTGGGGTAATGAGCAGTTCTTC
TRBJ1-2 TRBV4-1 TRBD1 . CASSQENRGSYGYTF TGCGCCAGCAGCCAAGAAAACAGGGGAAGCTATGGCTACACCTTC
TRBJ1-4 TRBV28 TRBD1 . CASSLFITGTGQKLFF TGTGCCAGCAGTTTATTCATAACCGGGACAGGGCAAAAACTGTTTTTT
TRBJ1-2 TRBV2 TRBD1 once CASSATGNYGYTF TGTGCCAGCAGTGCGACAGGGAACTATGGCTACACCTTC
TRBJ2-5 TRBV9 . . CASSTGAHLQETQYF TGTGCCAGCAGCACGGGGGCCCACCTCCAAGAGACCCAGTACTTC
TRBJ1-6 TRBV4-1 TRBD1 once CASSNRDRGADSPLHF TGCGCCAGCAGCAACCGGGACAGGGGCGCAGATTCACCCCTCCACTTT